A single sample is the source of the 4 T cell receptor beta chains below, sequenced in a study of Ad26.COV2.S vaccination and SARS-CoV-2 variants. This sample's treatment: around 19 received Ad26.COV2.S at low or high dose, single or two shots; several received placebo; per-sample allocation not given. It was on day 63 after the first vaccine or placebo injection that samples were taken. The table came from immunoSEQ multiplex PCR; TCRdb's copy has only in-frame clones and leaves some out. Of 400,000 to 450,000 clones detected, about 92% appear once; the ten largest clones hold about 1.6%. This material consisted of peripheral blood, taken in a trial of Ad26.COV2.S vaccine versus placebo. These receptors came from a person between 18 and 59 years old who received the Ad26.COV2.S COVID-19 vaccine or a placebo.

The chain links TRBV4-2 to TRBJ2-7; 9 bases map to TRBD2. Germline V gives CDR1 LGHNA, CDR2 YNFKEQ. Germline trimming cut 4 bases from V and 2 bases from J; bases unmatched to any gene: 6. The CDR3 has 15 residues. CDR3 loop: CASSLRRGGPYEQYF. Here the CDR3 DNA reads TGTGCCAGCAGCCTCAGGCGGGGGGGACCCTACGAGCAGTACTTC.

The V gene is TRBV28, the J gene TRBJ2-1, with unresolved D. The V end was cut by 5 bases, the J end by 6 bases, with 5 bases between. Germline CDR1 MDHEN, CDR2 SYDVKM. This CDR3 is 11 amino acids long. CDR3 nucleotides: TGTGCCAGCAGTGAGATCAATGAGCAGTTCTTC. Amino acids: CASSEINEQFF.

The chain recombines TRBV9 with TRBJ2-1; D possibly matches TRBD1 or TRBD2 (5 bases each). The CDR3 runs 15 residues. The germline V gene has CDR1 SGDLS and CDR2 YYNGEE. V lost 2 bases, J lost 8 bases, and 17 bases lay in between. The CDR3 DNA reads as TGTGCCAGCAGCGTCGGGACCCCCCAAAGCCATGAGCAGTTCTTC. Encoded protein: CASSVGTPQSHEQFF.

The V and J genes are TRBV30 and TRBJ2-7, with D perhaps assigned TRBD1 or TRBD2 (5 bases each). The germline V gene has CDR1 GTSNPN and CDR2 SVGIG (reference sequence). This CDR3 comprises 13 residues. With 0 bases removed from V and 2 bases from J, the gap between germline ends came to 8 bases. This CDR3 reads CAWSVGTAYEQYF. The CDR3 nucleotides are TGTGCCTGGAGTGTTGGGACGGCCTACGAGCAGTACTTC.